This T cell receptor beta chain was sequenced for a study of cytomegalovirus exposure and HLA in healthy donors. Study results and limitations: Compared with the approximately 700-donor mean, an Asian-associated ancestry cluster reportedly had fewer N-insertions, according to a later analysis. In a later analysis, a missense DCLRE1C variant was linked to TCR beta V- and J-gene trimming. As was reported, the classifier diagnosed cytomegalovirus status with high specificity and sensitivity.

The PCR made use of 60 Vbeta and 13 Jbeta primers. Sequencing was performed with immunoSEQ multiplex PCR; in TCRdb, only in-frame clones are kept and a portion is missing. The profile shows 140,000 to 150,000 clones, around 82% of them singletons. This CDR3 region has 17 residues. In germline, CDR1 is SGHAT, CDR2 FQNNGV. Trimming took 4 bases from V and 3 from J, leaving 21 bases between them. Comment on this clone: The antigen remains unidentified.

Sequenced sample: PBMCs. This TCR derives from a woman aged 18-29 years in good health and CMV-seropositive. The genes are TRBV11-2 and TRBJ2-5, with D perhaps TRBD1 (5 bases). The CDR3 loop is CASSSHYGTRREETQYF. CDR3 nucleotides: TGTGCCAGCAGCTCCCACTACGGAACCCGCAGGGAAGAGACCCAGTACTTC.